This TCR beta chain was found in a study of CD8 T cells in Susac syndrome. Study-level results: The study's TCR sequencing and HLA analysis drew on a certain number of individuals. That number was acknowledged as relatively small.

A quantity of roughly 0.5 to 1 ug RNA underwent reverse transcription using random hexamers. Coverage of TCR beta CDR3 amplification by immunoSEQ multiplex PCR extended to 54 Vbeta and 13 Jbeta. TCRdb fed the immunoSEQ multiplex PCR reads into MiXCR, producing one record per CDR3 protein. Here the sample spans about 300,000 distinct CDR3 sequences, about 90% being singletons. Comment on this clonotype: Its antigen is undetermined.

Isolation of CD8+ and CD4+ T cells was performed negatively, whereas enrichment of TEMRA cells was done by FACS. This CDR3 is built from 15 residues. The V end was cut by 6 bases, the J end by 4 bases, with 16 bases between. Germline V lookup: CDR1 MDHEN, CDR2 SYDVKM. The sequencing input was CD4+ T cells from PBMCs. This chain connects TRBV28 to TRBJ1-5, with D possibly being TRBD1 (6 bases). The receptor's source is a human donor with multiple sclerosis. The CDR3 spells CASSLGGPENQPQHF. CDR3 nucleotide sequence: TGTGCCAGCAGCCTGGGGGGGCCCGAAAATCAGCCCCAGCATTTT.